This T cell receptor (beta chain) was identified in a study of T cell repertoires in cytomegalovirus infection. Whole-study context: The study used recently identified HLA-C-restricted and well-studied HLA-B-restricted CMV epitopes. Public TCR beta signatures were indicative of both CMV infection and a matching HLA type. Whole-study findings and limits: Predominance within the ex vivo response was attributable to HLA-C-restricted CMV-specific TCR beta clonotypes. Cumulated frequencies of public TCR beta families served to identify carriers of CMV plus the relevant HLA.

From the reads, TCRdb called clonotypes with MiXCR, one entry per CDR3 protein. The sample holds roughly 160,000 distinct CDR3 sequences; approximately 21% are singletons and the top ten take roughly 27%. On this clonotype itself: Its target is not known.

The source is a human donor in good health (CMV status not recorded). Some clones in this sample may be carry-over from other donors' samples. The sequencing used CD8+ T cells from cultured PBMCs, collected from culture after CMV antigen stimulation.

The CDR3 nucleotides are TGTGCCAGCAGCCCGGCTATCGGCAGAGGGGTCGAGCAGTACTTC. It translates to CASSPAIGRGVEQYF. The chain couples TRBV7-9 to TRBJ2-7, with D perhaps TRBD1 or TRBD2 (5 bases each). Germline-derived CDR1 and CDR2 are SEHNR and FQNEAQ (reference sequence). The CDR3 consists of 15 residues. V lost 5 bases to trimming and J lost 6 bases, with 20 bases between them.